This entry concerns a single TCR beta chain. This clonotype has only a few counts. Its specific antigen is unknown. There are no base qualities to consult, and no much larger clone falls within one base. These data are taken from a study of human T cells and chemical hapten exposure (dated by TCRdb to about 2021). About the investigation overall: For sensitization, 2% DPC in acetone was applied to a roughly 2 cm by roughly 2 cm area of upper inner arm skin. Throughout the study period of 20 to 30 weeks, patients also received therapeutic DPC doses to the scalp every week. Patch tests used Finn chambers with 0.01% DPC on the upper back, scored after 6 days by International Contact Dermatitis Research Group standards. The mostly female patient cohort included alopecia areata with under or over 50% scalp involvement, alopecia totalis and alopecia universalis. Libraries were pooled for sequencing, and variation in per-sample TCR yields was attributed mainly to small differences in library volumes within the pool. In alopecia patients, the study followed how the peripheral blood TCR repertoire changed in vivo over primary and secondary sensitization to diphenylcyclopropenone (DPC), a hapten. Blood samples were taken from patients before sensitization (week 0) and at 2, 6 and about 24 weeks after DPC sensitization. Some 29 alopecia patients gave blood for TCR sequencing at one to four time points (pre-sensitization, 2, 6 and 24 weeks). Each blood RNA sample was used to sequence both TCR alpha and TCR beta chains. General findings and caveats noted by the study authors: After repeated subsampling, changes were observed in the strength of the expansion versus patch-test correlation and in the threshold at which the correlation became significant. Significantly more large CDR3 similarity clusters were formed by expanded TCRs than by pre-sensitization or healthy control sets, consistent with antigen-driven responses. The number of PT1 expanded TCRs positively correlated with patch test score, significant at thresholds 8, 16 and 32 but not 4. All patients had alopecia, a presumed autoimmune disease, so their immune response might differ from that of healthy individuals. DPC sensitization did not change how many TCRs were above 1 in 1000 frequency, and no evidence was found of alterations in global repertoire structure.

To prepare the library, RACE was applied. Sequencing used a NextSeq 500. During library preparation, unique molecular identifiers were attached to individual cDNA molecules so that TCRs could be counted quantitatively and reproducibly. Per the source publication's procedure: A median of approximately 100,000 TCRs per sample was observed, with a range of 23,224 to 690,600. V, J and CDR3 annotation of the TCR reads was carried out using the Decombinator software suite. For PS versus PT1 abundance plots, all samples were subsampled to the same number of TCRs (28,000). Expanded TCRs were defined as absent before sensitization and observed at least eight times at the 2-week time point. TCRdb reprocessing: public reads trimmed at Q25 with fastp, clones called with MiXCR, in-frame beta chains kept. Rows are combined by CDR3 protein, so each entry shows the most common genes and DNA. These V and J calls derive from TCRdb rather than the authors' analysis. The sample table records around 42,000 distinct CDR3 sequences; approximately 9.7% of these occur just once. 13% to 15% of the sample lies in the top ten.

Reading the label with the study, this specimen's time point is: patch test 2, 6 weeks after DPC sensitization. The treatment or condition label for this specimen denotes: therapeutic diphenylcyclopropenone sensitization with weekly scalp DPC. Unfractionated whole blood was collected in Tempus Blood RNA tubes, and total RNA was extracted from that blood. At every patch-test visit, the blood draw took place before the patch test was put on. Patients were eligible if aged 18 to 70, diagnosed with alopecia and judged suitable for DPC therapy, and pregnant patients were excluded. V is reduced by 5 bases and J by 0 bases, leaving a spacing of 13 bases between them. In the germline V gene, CDR1 corresponds to SGHVS and CDR2 to FQNEAQ. The CDR3 holds 15 amino acids from the cysteine to the phenylalanine. The DNA shown is the 45-base CDR3, in frame from base 1.

The sequences come from whole blood, collected in connection with sensitization to the hapten diphenylcyclopropenone (DPC). The chain is assembled from TRBV7-8 and TRBJ1-2, with no reliable assignment of the D segment. The receptor's source is a woman younger than 45 with alopecia areata. Some clones in this sample may be carry-over from other donors' samples. The bases are TGTGCCAGCAGCCTAGGGCACCGAACTAACTATGGCTACACCTTC. It encodes CASSLGHRTNYGYTF.